This entry describes one T cell receptor (beta chain). The data were taken from a study of blood T cell repertoires in COVID-19. TCRdb keeps only in-frame clones here, not all; method: immunoSEQ multiplex PCR. Among more than 250,000 clones, around 87% were seen once, and the ten largest hold approximately 5%. Germline CDR1 reads SGHRS; CDR2 reads YFSETQ. The CDR3 totals 12 residues. V was pared by 7 bases and J by 6 bases, with 5 bases of the junction left unmatched. Individuals drawn from around 25 US areas were roughly 18 to 100 years old. In assigning cohorts, the study relied on participant-reported clinical history.

V is TRBV5-1 and J is TRBJ1-2, with 8 bases lining up with TRBD1. The source is a woman aged 30 to 39 who had recovered from COVID-19. Sequencing was done on a sample of PBMCs or T cells enriched from blood (not recorded which). CDR3 sequence: CASRTGLDGYTF. In nucleotides, the CDR3 is TGCGCCAGCCGGACAGGGTTAGATGGCTACACCTTC. Together with reference TRBV5-1 and TRBJ1-2, the CDR3 gives the full variable domain: KAGVTQTPRYLIKTRGQQVTLSCSPISGHRSVSWYQQTPGQGLQFLFEYFSETQRNKGNFPGRFSGRQFSNSRSEMNVSTLELGDSALYLCASRTGLDGYTFGSGTRLTVV.